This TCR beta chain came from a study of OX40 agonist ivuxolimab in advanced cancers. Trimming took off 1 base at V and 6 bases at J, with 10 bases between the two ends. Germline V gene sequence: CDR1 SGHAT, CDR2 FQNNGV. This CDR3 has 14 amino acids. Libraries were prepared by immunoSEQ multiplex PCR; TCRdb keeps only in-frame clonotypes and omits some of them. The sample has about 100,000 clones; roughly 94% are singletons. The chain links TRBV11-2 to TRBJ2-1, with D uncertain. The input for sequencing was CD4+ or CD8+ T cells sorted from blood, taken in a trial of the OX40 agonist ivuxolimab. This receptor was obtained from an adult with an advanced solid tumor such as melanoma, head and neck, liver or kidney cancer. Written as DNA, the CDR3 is TGTGCCAGCAGCTTAGTTCTGTACGCCAATGAGCAGTTCTTC. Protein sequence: CASSLVLYANEQFF.